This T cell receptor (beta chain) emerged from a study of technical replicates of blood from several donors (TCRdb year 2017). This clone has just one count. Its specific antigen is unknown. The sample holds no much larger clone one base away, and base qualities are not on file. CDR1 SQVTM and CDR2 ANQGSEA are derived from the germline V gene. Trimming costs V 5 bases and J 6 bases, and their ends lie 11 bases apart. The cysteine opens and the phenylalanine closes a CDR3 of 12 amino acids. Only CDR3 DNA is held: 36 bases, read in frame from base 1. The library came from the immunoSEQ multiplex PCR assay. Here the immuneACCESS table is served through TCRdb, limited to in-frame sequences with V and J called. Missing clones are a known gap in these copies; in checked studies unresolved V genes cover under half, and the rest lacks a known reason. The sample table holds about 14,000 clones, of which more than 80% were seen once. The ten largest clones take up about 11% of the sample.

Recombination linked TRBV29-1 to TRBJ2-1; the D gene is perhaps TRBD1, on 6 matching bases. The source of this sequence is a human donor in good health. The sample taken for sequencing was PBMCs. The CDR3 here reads CSVQGMGNEQFF. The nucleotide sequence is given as TGCAGCGTTCAGGGGATGGGCAATGAGCAGTTCTTC.